This T cell receptor beta chain is drawn from a study of blood T cell repertoires in COVID-19. Study-wide context: In each case, the material was cDNA or gDNA derived from T cells, B-cell-depleted T cells, or PBMCs.

CDR3 length: 15 residues. V was pared by 3 bases and J by 7 bases, with 15 bases between. CDR1 KGHSH and CDR2 LQKENI come from the germline V gene. Original processing notes: Researchers report that nucleated cell counts were estimated from reference gene primer amplification. Assay used: immunoSEQ multiplex PCR; TCRdb lists only in-frame clones, some missing. That table furnishes V, J and clone size, whereas the DNA furnished D and trimming. The data contain about 240,000 clones, around 81% of them singletons. The receptor was derived from an elderly woman with COVID-19, enrolled during active disease. The rearrangement uses TRBV18 and TRBJ1-4, with D hard to call. The specimen was peripheral blood. The CDR3 DNA follows: TGTGCCAGCTCACCCCGACGGGATCACGGTGAAAAACTGTTTTTT. As protein: CASSPRRDHGEKLFF.